Given below is one T cell receptor beta chain in context. The sample belongs to a study of T cell changes during pregnancy in multiple sclerosis. Data came from immunoSEQ multiplex PCR; TCRdb stores just in-frame clones and leaves some out. The table includes roughly 90,000 clones, approximately 89% detected once. This CDR3 contains 14 residues. The V gene lost 5 bases and the J gene lost 6 bases, with 11 bases spanning the gap. Germline values: CDR1 SNHLY, CDR2 FYNNEI. This rearrangement joins TRBV2 to TRBJ1-6; no clear D. The clonotype comes from a female donor with multiple sclerosis, enrolled in a pregnancy study. The input for sequencing was peripheral blood, taken before pregnancy. CDR3 sequence (DNA): TGTGCCAGCAGTCCCCCCTTTCTTAATTCACCCCTCCACTTT. This translates into CASSPPFLNSPLHF.